This is a list of T cell receptor beta chains from one sample in a study of T-cell memory formation after mild COVID-19. Via MiXCR, TCRdb re-called the 5' RACE reads, giving one row per CDR3 protein. In the table there are fewer than 450,000 distinct CDR3 sequences, 20% to 25% of which are singletons. Sequencing used PBMCs or a T cell subset sorted from them (not recorded which). The receptors were gathered from an adult woman who had mild COVID-19 (a few samples of this study predate the infection). Cell type and time point are not known. The CDR3 runs from the conserved cysteine through the conserved F or W. The order of the fields is clone size, J gene, V gene, D gene, CDR3 protein, CDR3 DNA. D genes are given only for firm matches. The size field is filled for only some rows; it gives once, few, many or a size class.

abundance: few; j_gene: TRBJ1-2; v_gene: TRBV20-1; d_gene: NA; CDR3aa: CSASDYGYTF; CDR3nt: TGCAGTGCTAGTGACTATGGCTACACCTTC
abundance: few; j_gene: TRBJ1-2; v_gene: TRBV7-2; d_gene: NA; CDR3aa: CASSSGQNYGYTF; CDR3nt: TGTGCCAGCAGCTCCGGACAGAACTATGGCTACACCTTC
abundance: many; j_gene: TRBJ2-7; v_gene: TRBV4-3; d_gene: NA; CDR3aa: CASSQDLSALSSYEQYF; CDR3nt: TGCGCCAGCAGCCAAGATCTGTCAGCGTTAAGCTCCTACGAGCAGTACTTC
abundance: NA; j_gene: TRBJ2-5; v_gene: TRBV2; d_gene: NA; CDR3aa: CASSVGAQETQYF; CDR3nt: TGTGCCAGCAGTGTGGGGGCACAAGAGACCCAGTACTTC
abundance: once; j_gene: TRBJ2-5; v_gene: TRBV4-3; d_gene: TRBD2; CDR3aa: CASSQEVRLAGGETQYF; CDR3nt: TGCGCCAGCAGCCAAGAGGTCCGGCTAGCGGGAGGGGAGACCCAGTACTTC
abundance: few; j_gene: TRBJ1-1; v_gene: TRBV7-2; d_gene: NA; CDR3aa: CASSLETRTEAFF; CDR3nt: TGTGCCAGCAGCTTAGAGACGCGCACTGAAGCTTTCTTT
abundance: NA; j_gene: TRBJ2-3; v_gene: TRBV29-1; d_gene: TRBD1; CDR3aa: CSVPQGATDTQYF; CDR3nt: TGCAGCGTTCCACAGGGGGCCACAGATACGCAGTATTTT
abundance: NA; j_gene: TRBJ1-1; v_gene: TRBV18; d_gene: TRBD1; CDR3aa: CASSPDRAEAFF; CDR3nt: TGTGCCAGCTCACCCGACAGGGCGGAAGCTTTCTTT
abundance: NA; j_gene: TRBJ2-1; v_gene: TRBV7-2; d_gene: TRBD2; CDR3aa: CASSQGLAYNEQFF; CDR3nt: TGTGCCAGCAGCCAGGGACTAGCGTACAATGAGCAGTTCTTC
abundance: NA; j_gene: TRBJ1-5; v_gene: TRBV7-2; d_gene: NA; CDR3aa: CASSRGWDQPQHF; CDR3nt: TGTGCCAGCAGCCGGGGGTGGGATCAGCCCCAGCATTTT
abundance: many; j_gene: TRBJ2-5; v_gene: TRBV7-2; d_gene: TRBD2; CDR3aa: CASRTGTSGARGQETQYF; CDR3nt: TGTGCCAGCAGAACCGGGACTAGCGGAGCCCGGGGGCAAGAGACCCAGTACTTC
abundance: NA; j_gene: TRBJ2-3; v_gene: TRBV6-1; d_gene: TRBD1; CDR3aa: CASSEVQGSTDTQYF; CDR3nt: TGTGCCAGCAGTGAAGTACAGGGGAGCACAGATACGCAGTATTTT
abundance: few; j_gene: TRBJ1-2; v_gene: TRBV19; d_gene: NA; CDR3aa: CASKGRLYGYTF; CDR3nt: TGTGCCAGCAAGGGGCGTCTCTATGGCTACACCTTC
abundance: few; j_gene: TRBJ2-5; v_gene: TRBV27; d_gene: NA; CDR3aa: CASSLGPPVKYQETQYF; CDR3nt: TGTGCCAGCAGTTTAGGCCCCCCCGTAAAGTACCAAGAGACCCAGTACTTC
abundance: NA; j_gene: TRBJ2-1; v_gene: TRBV3-1; d_gene: TRBD2; CDR3aa: CATHSSGGHNEQFF; CDR3nt: TGTGCCACCCATTCTAGCGGGGGACACAATGAGCAGTTCTTC
abundance: NA; j_gene: TRBJ1-1; v_gene: TRBV12-3/TRBV12-4; d_gene: NA; CDR3aa: CASISGGDRNTEAFF; CDR3nt: TGTGCCAGCATCTCGGGTGGCGATCGGAACACTGAAGCTTTCTTT
abundance: few; j_gene: TRBJ2-1; v_gene: TRBV29-1; d_gene: NA; CDR3aa: CSVDIATYNEQFF; CDR3nt: TGCAGCGTTGACATTGCTACCTACAATGAGCAGTTCTTC
abundance: few; j_gene: TRBJ2-7; v_gene: TRBV2; d_gene: NA; CDR3aa: CASRSGSSGEQYF; CDR3nt: TGTGCCAGCAGGAGTGGGAGTTCGGGTGAGCAGTACTTC
abundance: NA; j_gene: TRBJ2-1; v_gene: TRBV15; d_gene: TRBD1; CDR3aa: CATSRAGGDEQFF; CDR3nt: TGTGCCACCAGCAGGGCAGGGGGAGATGAGCAGTTCTTC
abundance: few; j_gene: TRBJ2-3; v_gene: TRBV6-5; d_gene: NA; CDR3aa: CASSPQGPSTDTQYF; CDR3nt: TGTGCCAGCAGCCCACAAGGACCTAGCACAGATACGCAGTATTTT
abundance: NA; j_gene: TRBJ1-2; v_gene: TRBV5-5; d_gene: TRBD1; CDR3aa: CASSLGDRPYGYTF; CDR3nt: TGTGCCAGCAGCTTGGGGGACAGGCCCTATGGCTACACCTTC
abundance: few; j_gene: TRBJ2-1; v_gene: TRBV12-3/TRBV12-4; d_gene: TRBD2; CDR3aa: CASGGGTIYNEQFF; CDR3nt: TGTGCCAGCGGGGGGGGGACCATCTACAATGAGCAGTTCTTC
abundance: few; j_gene: TRBJ1-2; v_gene: TRBV11-1; d_gene: NA; CDR3aa: CASSPSGRKSGYTF; CDR3nt: TGTGCCAGCAGCCCCTCGGGACGAAAATCCGGCTACACCTTC
abundance: few; j_gene: TRBJ2-2; v_gene: TRBV3-1; d_gene: TRBD2; CDR3aa: CASTSSGRANTGELFF; CDR3nt: TGTGCCAGCACCTCAAGCGGGAGGGCCAACACCGGGGAGCTGTTTTTT
abundance: NA; j_gene: TRBJ2-5; v_gene: TRBV14; d_gene: NA; CDR3aa: CASSQDGGRETQYF; CDR3nt: TGTGCCAGCAGCCAAGATGGGGGCCGGGAGACCCAGTACTTC
abundance: few; j_gene: TRBJ1-2; v_gene: TRBV7-9; d_gene: NA; CDR3aa: CASSLGRGSLGYTF; CDR3nt: TGTGCCAGCAGCCTAGGGAGGGGGTCGTTGGGCTACACCTTC
abundance: few; j_gene: TRBJ2-7; v_gene: TRBV24-1; d_gene: TRBD2; CDR3aa: CATSDGSAGGYEQYF; CDR3nt: TGTGCCACCAGTGATGGATCAGCGGGAGGATACGAGCAGTACTTC
abundance: few; j_gene: TRBJ2-1; v_gene: TRBV7-6; d_gene: TRBD2; CDR3aa: CASSFSGRAGNEQFF; CDR3nt: TGTGCCAGCAGCTTTAGCGGGAGGGCCGGTAATGAGCAGTTCTTC
abundance: NA; j_gene: TRBJ2-3; v_gene: TRBV18; d_gene: TRBD2; CDR3aa: CASSPLSLAGTRADTQYF; CDR3nt: TGTGCCAGCTCACCACTGAGCCTAGCGGGGACGAGAGCAGATACGCAGTATTTT
abundance: NA; j_gene: TRBJ1-1; v_gene: TRBV15; d_gene: TRBD1; CDR3aa: CATSSPETGGTEAFF; CDR3nt: TGTGCCACCAGCAGCCCAGAAACAGGGGGCACTGAAGCTTTCTTT
abundance: NA; j_gene: TRBJ2-5; v_gene: TRBV7-9; d_gene: NA; CDR3aa: CASSDPGASQETQYF; CDR3nt: TGTGCCAGCAGCGACCCAGGAGCCAGCCAAGAGACCCAGTACTTC
abundance: NA; j_gene: TRBJ2-3; v_gene: TRBV7-2; d_gene: NA; CDR3aa: CASSPRDGTDTQYF; CDR3nt: TGTGCCAGCAGCCCCCGGGACGGCACAGATACGCAGTATTTT
abundance: few; j_gene: TRBJ2-6; v_gene: TRBV6-5; d_gene: NA; CDR3aa: CASSYSRARGANVLTF; CDR3nt: TGTGCCAGCAGTTACTCCCGGGCGCGCGGGGCCAACGTCCTGACTTTC
abundance: once; j_gene: TRBJ2-7; v_gene: TRBV11-2; d_gene: NA; CDR3aa: CASSSSGTFYEQYF; CDR3nt: TGTGCCAGCAGCTCCTCCGGGACTTTCTACGAGCAGTACTTC
abundance: NA; j_gene: TRBJ2-5; v_gene: TRBV15; d_gene: NA; CDR3aa: CATSRSRGAGETQYF; CDR3nt: TGTGCCACCAGCAGAAGTCGGGGGGCCGGGGAGACCCAGTACTTC
abundance: NA; j_gene: TRBJ1-1; v_gene: TRBV5-1; d_gene: NA; CDR3aa: CASSLVLGENTEAFF; CDR3nt: TGCGCCAGCAGCTTGGTTTTGGGAGAGAACACTGAAGCTTTCTTT
abundance: few; j_gene: TRBJ1-5; v_gene: TRBV27; d_gene: NA; CDR3aa: CASSSSPIRDLRPAQHF; CDR3nt: TGTGCCAGCAGCTCATCCCCCATCCGGGACCTTCGTCCCGCCCAGCATTTT
abundance: few; j_gene: TRBJ1-6; v_gene: TRBV20-1; d_gene: TRBD1; CDR3aa: CSARGRQGGSPLHF; CDR3nt: TGCAGTGCTAGAGGACGGCAGGGGGGCTCACCCCTCCACTTT
abundance: few; j_gene: TRBJ1-3; v_gene: TRBV6-6; d_gene: TRBD1; CDR3aa: CASSYATPQGGNTIYF; CDR3nt: TGTGCCAGCAGTTACGCCACACCACAGGGGGGAAACACCATATATTTT
abundance: few; j_gene: TRBJ2-4; v_gene: TRBV7-9; d_gene: TRBD1; CDR3aa: CASSPRRDRGHKLAKNIQYF; CDR3nt: TGTGCCAGCAGCCCAAGAAGGGACAGGGGGCATAAGCTCGCCAAAAACATTCAGTACTTC
abundance: NA; j_gene: TRBJ2-7; v_gene: TRBV29-1; d_gene: NA; CDR3aa: CSVESGTRYEQYF; CDR3nt: TGCAGCGTTGAAAGTGGGACCCGCTACGAGCAGTACTTC
abundance: NA; j_gene: TRBJ1-6; v_gene: TRBV12-3/TRBV12-4; d_gene: NA; CDR3aa: CASSFSSYNSPLHF; CDR3nt: TGTGCCAGCAGTTTTAGCTCCTATAATTCACCCCTCCACTTT
abundance: few; j_gene: TRBJ1-2; v_gene: TRBV3-1; d_gene: NA; CDR3aa: CASSYPGNGYTF; CDR3nt: TGTGCCAGCAGCTACCCGGGAAATGGCTACACCTTC
abundance: many; j_gene: TRBJ2-5; v_gene: TRBV12-3/TRBV12-4; d_gene: TRBD2; CDR3aa: CASSFGAASGRRRFQETQYF; CDR3nt: TGTGCCAGCAGTTTTGGTGCCGCTAGCGGGAGAAGGAGGTTTCAAGAGACCCAGTACTTC
abundance: few; j_gene: TRBJ1-1; v_gene: TRBV18; d_gene: TRBD1; CDR3aa: CASSRDRMNTEAFF; CDR3nt: TGTGCCAGCTCACGGGACAGGATGAACACTGAAGCTTTCTTT
abundance: NA; j_gene: TRBJ2-2; v_gene: TRBV9; d_gene: NA; CDR3aa: CASSVHPGTRGIGGELFF; CDR3nt: TGTGCCAGCAGCGTCCACCCGGGGACCCGGGGCATCGGCGGGGAGCTGTTTTTT
abundance: few; j_gene: TRBJ2-1; v_gene: TRBV3-1; d_gene: TRBD2; CDR3aa: CASSQRSASGGPPKYNEQFF; CDR3nt: TGTGCCAGCAGCCAAAGGTCCGCTAGCGGGGGGCCACCCAAGTACAATGAGCAGTTCTTC
abundance: NA; j_gene: TRBJ2-5; v_gene: TRBV3-1; d_gene: TRBD2; CDR3aa: CASSLHGLAVLQETQYF; CDR3nt: TGTGCCAGCAGCCTCCATGGACTAGCGGTCCTACAAGAGACCCAGTACTTC
abundance: NA; j_gene: TRBJ2-7; v_gene: TRBV29-1; d_gene: NA; CDR3aa: CSVEDRSVGYEQYF; CDR3nt: TGCAGCGTTGAAGATCGCAGTGTAGGCTACGAGCAGTACTTC
abundance: few; j_gene: TRBJ2-5; v_gene: TRBV20-1; d_gene: NA; CDR3aa: CSARSGGGKETQYF; CDR3nt: TGCAGTGCTAGGAGTGGAGGGGGTAAAGAGACCCAGTACTTC
abundance: NA; j_gene: TRBJ1-5; v_gene: TRBV13; d_gene: TRBD1; CDR3aa: CASSRGQGGGRAQHF; CDR3nt: TGTGCCAGCAGCCGCGGACAGGGGGGAGGGAGGGCCCAGCATTTT
abundance: few; j_gene: TRBJ2-1; v_gene: TRBV24-1; d_gene: TRBD2; CDR3aa: CATSETSSTYNEQFF; CDR3nt: TGTGCCACCAGTGAGACTAGCTCCACCTACAATGAGCAGTTCTTC
abundance: NA; j_gene: TRBJ2-7; v_gene: TRBV5-1; d_gene: TRBD1; CDR3aa: CASSEMDRVYEQYF; CDR3nt: TGCGCCAGCAGCGAGATGGACAGGGTCTACGAGCAGTACTTC
abundance: few; j_gene: TRBJ2-5; v_gene: TRBV7-9; d_gene: TRBD1; CDR3aa: CASSLGQGYETQYF; CDR3nt: TGTGCCAGCAGTCTGGGACAGGGGTATGAGACCCAGTACTTC
abundance: NA; j_gene: TRBJ1-1; v_gene: TRBV6-2/TRBV6-3; d_gene: NA; CDR3aa: CASIPGALTEALF; CDR3nt: TGTGCCAGCATCCCGGGGGCGCTGACTGAAGCTTTATTT